Following are 20 T cell receptor beta chains from one sample sequenced in a study of blood T cell repertoires in COVID-19. Data came from immunoSEQ multiplex PCR; TCRdb stores just in-frame clones and leaves some out. The table lists under 150,000 clones, around nine tenths of them singletons. The sequenced sample was PBMCs or T cells enriched from blood (not recorded which). Source of these receptors: a woman aged 45-59 years who had recovered from COVID-19.

The gene calls are TRBV10-3 and TRBJ1-1, with D possibly TRBD1 on 5 matching bases. Germline CDR1 is ENHRY and CDR2 is SYGVKD. This CDR3 region has 12 residues. V was clipped by 7 bases and J by 3 bases, with 9 bases between them. The CDR3 DNA sequence: TGTGCCATCAATTCGGGGGACACTGAAGCTTTCTTT. Protein: CAINSGDTEAFF.

The chain carries TRBV19 and TRBJ2-2; possibly TRBD1 for D (6 bases). The CDR3 consists of 14 residues. CDR1 is LNHDA, CDR2 SQIVND, per germline (reference sequence). V gave up 5 bases and J gave up 3 bases, with 10 bases separating them. CDR3 protein: CASSVGAYTGELFF. The CDR3 DNA is TGTGCCAGTAGTGTGGGGGCGTACACCGGGGAGCTGTTTTTT.

This chain joins TRBV7-9 and TRBJ2-6; maybe TRBD1 (6 bases). This CDR3 spans 16 amino acids. CDR1 is SEHNR and CDR2 is FQNEAQ in the germline V gene (reference sequence). Trimming removed 5 bases from V and 2 bases from J, with 13 bases in between. The CDR3 region has the DNA TGTGCCAGCAGCATACAGGGCCCGGCTGGGGCCAACGTCCTGACTTTC. The encoded protein is CASSIQGPAGANVLTF.

CDR3 protein: CASSLALQGTGNSPLHF. The CDR3 bases are TGTGCCAGCAGCTTAGCCCTACAGGGGACAGGGAATTCACCCCTCCACTTT. The chain uses TRBV7-2 and TRBJ1-6; 9 nucleotides match TRBD1. CDR3 length: 17 amino acids. J was trimmed by 7 bases and V by 0 bases; bases with no gene match: 7. CDR1 is SGHTA and CDR2 is FQGNSA in the germline V gene.

This chain uses TRBV4-1 with TRBJ2-1, with TRBD2 identical over 11 bases. Germline-derived CDR1 and CDR2 are MGHRA and YSYEKL. The CDR3 covers 17 residues. After removal of 3 bases from V and 5 bases from J, the junction contained 9 bases not matched to a gene. CDR3 nucleotides: TGCGCCAGCAGCCACGCGGGGGCGGGACTAGCGGACAATGAGCAGTTCTTC. This gives the protein CASSHAGAGLADNEQFF.

The chain employs TRBV7-9 and TRBJ1-1, with D possibly TRBD1 on 5 matching bases. The germline CDR1 and CDR2 sequences are SEHNR and FQNEAQ (reference sequence). With 3 bases removed from V and 5 bases from J, the gap between germline ends came to 7 bases. This CDR3 is built from 12 residues. The CDR3 bases are TGTGCCAGCAGCTTGGGGCGGACTGAAGCTTTCTTT. It is translated as CASSLGRTEAFF.

J is TRBJ2-1 and V is TRBV7-9; TRBD1 aligns across 9 bases. CDR1 is SEHNR, CDR2 FQNEAQ, per germline (reference sequence). This CDR3 has 14 residues. With V trimmed by 11 bases and J by 2 bases, 7 bases remained unmatched. The CDR3 DNA follows: TGTGCCGGATTGGGGACAGGGACCTACAATGAGCAGTTCTTC. Translated: CAGLGTGTYNEQFF.

The rearrangement uses TRBV5-6 and TRBJ1-6; no clear D. The germline V gene has CDR1 SGHDT and CDR2 YYEEEE. V lost 1 base to trimming and J lost 2 bases, with 10 bases between them. The CDR3 covers 16 residues. CDR3 in amino acids: CASSLRSFTYNSPLHF. The CDR3 region has the DNA TGTGCCAGCAGCTTGAGGAGTTTCACCTATAATTCACCCCTCCACTTT.

The rearrangement joins TRBV7-2 to TRBJ1-1, with 8 bases lining up with TRBD1. This CDR3 region has 14 residues. V shed 6 bases, J shed 1 base, and the junction held 4 bases outside the gene matches. In germline, CDR1 is SGHTA, CDR2 FQGNSA. The CDR3 DNA sequence: TGTGCCAGCAGTCGGACAGGGCCGAACACTGAAGCTTTCTTT. This codes for CASSRTGPNTEAFF.

The chain is built from TRBV11-3 and TRBJ2-3, with D possibly TRBD1 on 6 matching bases. Looked up from germline, CDR1 is SGHNT and CDR2 is YENEEA. V lost 3 bases and J lost 3, with 13 bases in between. The CDR3 runs to 15 residues. The CDR3, as DNA: TGTGCCAGCAGCTTGGGGACACGAAAAACAGATACGCAGTATTTT. This gives the protein CASSLGTRKTDTQYF.

CDR3 coding DNA: TGTGCCAGTAGTACTTTAGCGGGGGGGCATGGAGATACGCAGTATTTT. Residues: CASSTLAGGHGDTQYF. V and J are TRBV19 and TRBJ2-3, with TRBD2 identical over 11 bases. V shed 4 bases, J shed 5 bases, and the junction held 8 bases outside the gene matches. CDR1 LNHDA and CDR2 SQIVND come from the germline V gene (reference sequence). The CDR3 has 16 amino acids. The entire variable domain, with the rest obtained from reference TRBV19 and TRBJ2-3, is as follows: DGGITQSPKYLFRKEGQNVTLSCEQNLNHDAMYWYRQDPGQGLRLIYYSQIVNDFQKGDIAEGYSVSREKKESFPLTVTSAQKNPTAFYLCASSTLAGGHGDTQYFGPGTRLTVL.

The chain has TRBV4-1 and TRBJ2-5, with TRBD2 matching over 10 bases. The CDR3 runs 18 residues. In germline, CDR1 is MGHRA, CDR2 YSYEKL. After removal of 1 base from V and 4 bases from J, the junction contained 12 bases not matched to a gene. CDR3 in DNA: TGCGCCAGCAGCCAAGGTCGGAGCGGGAGGGCGGGGGGAGAGACCCAGTACTTC. It codes for CASSQGRSGRAGGETQYF.

The DNA of the CDR3 is TGTGCCAGCAGAGGGACGGAGGGTGGCTACACCTTC. Translating gives CASRGTEGGYTF. The chain couples TRBV11-2 to TRBJ1-2, with TRBD1 as a possible D gene (5 bases). Per germline, CDR1 SGHAT and CDR2 FQNNGV. The ends were cut back, 6 bases at V and 7 bases at J, with 12 bases in the middle. The CDR3 is 12 amino acids.

The V and J genes are TRBV5-4 and TRBJ2-7; D is undetermined. V was pared by 0 bases and J by 0 bases, with 7 bases between. CDR1 is SGHNT, CDR2 YYREEE, per germline (reference sequence). The CDR3 length is 14 residues. The CDR3 bases are TGTGCCAGCAGCTTGGCACGGAGCTCCTACGAGCAGTACTTC. It specifies CASSLARSSYEQYF.

The rearrangement uses TRBV4-3 and TRBJ1-4; tentatively, D is TRBD1 (6 bases). The CDR3 consists of 17 residues. The V and J ends lost 0 bases and 7 bases respectively, with 18 bases between them. In germline, CDR1 is LGHNA, CDR2 YSLEER. CDR3 sequence: CASSQDRAGGVGEKLFF. In DNA, the CDR3 is TGCGCCAGCAGCCAAGATCGGGCGGGGGGCGTTGGTGAAAAACTGTTTTTT.

This chain connects TRBV3-1 (or the pseudogene TRBV3-2) to TRBJ2-3; maybe TRBD2 (7 bases). This CDR3 is 15 amino acids long. From germline, CDR1 is LGHDT and CDR2 YNNKEL (reference sequence). V lost 1 base and J 3 bases, leaving 11 bases between the germline ends. The CDR3 protein is CASSQGGGRTDTQYF. The CDR3 DNA reads TGTGCCAGCAGCCAAGGGGGGGGCCGGACAGATACGCAGTATTTT.

This chain connects TRBV5-4 to TRBJ2-1; 9 bases align to TRBD2. With 0 bases clipped from V and 7 bases from J, the junction kept 8 bases outside the gene matches. The CDR3 covers 16 residues. Per the germline V gene, CDR1 is SGHNT and CDR2 is YYREEE (reference sequence). In DNA, the CDR3 is TGTGCCAGCAGCTTGGTAGGCGGGGGGGCAGGAAATGAGCAGTTCTTC. Its translation: CASSLVGGGAGNEQFF.

The chain recombines TRBV7-3 with TRBJ2-1; 10 bases agree with TRBD2. Germline V gives CDR1 SGHTA, CDR2 FQGTGA. V was pared by 2 bases and J by 3 bases, with 4 bases of the junction left unmatched. This CDR3 comprises 16 residues. For the CDR3, the DNA is TGTGCCAGCAGCTTATGGCCTAGCGGGGGCTACAATGAGCAGTTCTTC. Amino acid sequence: CASSLWPSGGYNEQFF.

This clone has more than one count but fewer than ten. V and J are TRBV21-1 and TRBJ2-2; the DNA was not compared with TRBD1, the D call given in the table. TRBV21-1 is assigned pseudogene status. This CDR3 is 18 amino acids long. As DNA, the CDR3 is TGTGCCAGCAGCAAAGATCGCCGGACAGGGTCGGGCACCGGGGAGCTGTTTTTT. Its translation: CASSKDRRTGSGTGELFF.

This clone has just a few counts. V is TRBV19 and J is TRBJ1-2, with D unresolved. Per the germline V gene, CDR1 is LNHDA and CDR2 is SQIVND (reference sequence). The CDR3 length is 14 residues. Trimming cost V 0 bases and J 4 bases, with 9 bases left between them. The CDR3: CASSIDIWAYGYTF. The CDR3 region has the DNA TGTGCCAGTAGTATAGATATTTGGGCCTATGGCTACACCTTC. Full variable domain (rest looked up from reference TRBV19 and TRBJ1-2): DGGITQSPKYLFRKEGQNVTLSCEQNLNHDAMYWYRQDPGQGLRLIYYSQIVNDFQKGDIAEGYSVSREKKESFPLTVTSAQKNPTAFYLCASSIDIWAYGYTFGSGTRLTVV.